Below, one TCR beta chain is given with its context. These data belong to a study of blood T cell repertoires in COVID-19. Profiled with immunoSEQ multiplex PCR; TCRdb holds only in-frame clones, not every one. Here the sample spans approximately 200,000 clones, around 87% being singletons. V dropped 7 bases and J dropped 10 bases, with 14 bases sitting between them. CDR3 length equals 13 residues. In germline, CDR1 is SGHAT, CDR2 FQDESV (reference sequence). This TCR was sampled from a woman in her thirties who had recovered from COVID-19. Source material: PBMCs or T cells enriched from blood (not recorded which). The rearrangement joins TRBV11-1 to TRBJ1-6; D is possibly TRBD1 (6 bases). This chain's CDR3 is CASNPDSRSPLHF. In nucleotides, the CDR3 is TGTGCCAGCAACCCGGACAGTAGATCACCCCTCCACTTT.